The present TCR beta chain was sequenced within a study of identical twins. The germline gives CDR1 MDHEN, CDR2 SYDVKM. CDR3 length: 15 residues. Each CDR3 protein is one row after TCRdb ran MiXCR on the 5' RACE reads. The sample includes some 320,000 distinct CDR3 sequences, more than 9% of them seen just once. As concerns this clonotype: The junction departs from the called germline gene at one end, perhaps through a read error.

These sequences were also reported in another study, on yellow fever vaccine responses in identical twins.

What was sequenced was CD8+ T cells sorted from blood. The chain recombines TRBV28 with TRBJ2-3, with a possible D match to TRBD2 (6 bases). This receptor was obtained from a woman aged 18 to 35 in good health. The CDR3 DNA reads as TGTGCCAGCAGTCCTCCCGCCGGGAGCACAGTTACGCAGTATTTT. This encodes CASSPPAGSTVTQYF.